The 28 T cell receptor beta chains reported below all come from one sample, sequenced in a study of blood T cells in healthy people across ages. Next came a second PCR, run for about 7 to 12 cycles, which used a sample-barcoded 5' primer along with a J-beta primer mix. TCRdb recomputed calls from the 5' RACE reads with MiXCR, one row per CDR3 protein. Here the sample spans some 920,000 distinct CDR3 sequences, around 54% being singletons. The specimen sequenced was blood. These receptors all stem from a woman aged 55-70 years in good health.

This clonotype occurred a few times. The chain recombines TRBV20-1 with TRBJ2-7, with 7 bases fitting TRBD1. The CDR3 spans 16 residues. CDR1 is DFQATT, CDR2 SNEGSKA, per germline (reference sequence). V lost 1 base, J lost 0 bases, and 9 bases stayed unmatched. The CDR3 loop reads CSARGLQGLNSYEQYF. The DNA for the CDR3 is TGCAGTGCTAGAGGCCTACAGGGGCTCAACTCCTACGAGCAGTACTTC.

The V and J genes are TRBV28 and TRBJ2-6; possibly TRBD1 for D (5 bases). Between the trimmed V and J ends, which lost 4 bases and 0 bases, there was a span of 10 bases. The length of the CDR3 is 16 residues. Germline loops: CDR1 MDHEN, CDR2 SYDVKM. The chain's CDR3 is CASSYPGPSGANVLTF. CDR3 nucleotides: TGTGCCAGCAGTTACCCAGGGCCCTCTGGGGCCAACGTCCTGACTTTC.

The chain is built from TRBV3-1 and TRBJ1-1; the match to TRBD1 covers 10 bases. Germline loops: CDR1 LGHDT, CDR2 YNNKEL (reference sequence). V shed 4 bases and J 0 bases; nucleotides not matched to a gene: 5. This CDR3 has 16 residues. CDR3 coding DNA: TGTGCCAGCAGCCCCGGACAGGGGGTATTGAACACTGAAGCTTTCTTT. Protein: CASSPGQGVLNTEAFF.

The CDR3 region has the DNA TGTGCCAGCAGCTTCCGTCGAGGAGTTGGGGAGACCCAGTACTTC. It encodes CASSFRRGVGETQYF. This sequence joins TRBV7-2 and TRBJ2-5, with D uncertain. Germline V gene data show CDR1 as SGHTA and CDR2 as FQGNSA. V shed 3 bases and J shed 5 bases, with 16 bases lying between them. This CDR3 is built from 15 residues.

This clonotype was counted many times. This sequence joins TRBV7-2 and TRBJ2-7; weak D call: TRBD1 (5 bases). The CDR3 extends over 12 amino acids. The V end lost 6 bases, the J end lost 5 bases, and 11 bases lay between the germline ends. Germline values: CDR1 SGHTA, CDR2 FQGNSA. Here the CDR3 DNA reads TGTGCCAGCAGTTTATCCAGGGACGAGCAGTACTTC. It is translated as CASSLSRDEQYF.

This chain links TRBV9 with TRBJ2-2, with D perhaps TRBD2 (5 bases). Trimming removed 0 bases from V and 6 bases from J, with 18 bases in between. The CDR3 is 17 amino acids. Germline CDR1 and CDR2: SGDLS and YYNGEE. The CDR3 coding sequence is TGTGCCAGCAGCGTAGCTATGGGGAGCATTCGCGCCGGGGAGCTGTTTTTT. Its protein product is CASSVAMGSIRAGELFF.

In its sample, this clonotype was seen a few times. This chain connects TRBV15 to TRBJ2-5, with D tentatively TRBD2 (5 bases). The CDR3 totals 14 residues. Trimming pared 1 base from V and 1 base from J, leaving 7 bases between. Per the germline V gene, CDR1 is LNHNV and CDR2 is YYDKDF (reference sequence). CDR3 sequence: CATSRGGSQETQYF. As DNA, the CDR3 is TGTGCCACCAGCAGAGGAGGGAGCCAAGAGACCCAGTACTTC.

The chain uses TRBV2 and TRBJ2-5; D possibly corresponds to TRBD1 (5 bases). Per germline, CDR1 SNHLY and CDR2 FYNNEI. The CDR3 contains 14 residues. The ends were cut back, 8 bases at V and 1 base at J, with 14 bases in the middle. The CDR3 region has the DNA TGTGCCAGCGGGGCCACGGCCATCCAAGAGACCCAGTACTTC. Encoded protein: CASGATAIQETQYF.

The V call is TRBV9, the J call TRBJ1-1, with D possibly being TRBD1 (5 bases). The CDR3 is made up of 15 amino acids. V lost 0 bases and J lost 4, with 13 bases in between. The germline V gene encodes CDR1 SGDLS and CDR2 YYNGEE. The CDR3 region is CASSVGAARGTEAFF. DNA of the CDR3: TGTGCCAGCAGCGTAGGGGCAGCGAGGGGCACTGAAGCTTTCTTT.

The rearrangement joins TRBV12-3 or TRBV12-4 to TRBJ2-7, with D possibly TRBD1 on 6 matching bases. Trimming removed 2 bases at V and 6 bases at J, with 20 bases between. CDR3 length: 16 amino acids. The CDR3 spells CASSLSAWGLPGEQYF. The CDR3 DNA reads TGTGCCAGCAGTTTATCAGCCTGGGGGCTCCCCGGCGAGCAGTACTTC.

The CDR3 reads CASSQEDVGTDTQYF. The CDR3 region has the DNA TGTGCCAGCAGCCAAGAGGATGTGGGCACAGATACGCAGTATTTT. This chain connects TRBV3-1 to TRBJ2-3; D remains unclear. The CDR3 runs to 15 residues. The V and J ends lost 0 bases and 1 base respectively, with 8 bases between them. CDR1 is LGHDT, CDR2 YNNKEL, per germline (reference sequence).

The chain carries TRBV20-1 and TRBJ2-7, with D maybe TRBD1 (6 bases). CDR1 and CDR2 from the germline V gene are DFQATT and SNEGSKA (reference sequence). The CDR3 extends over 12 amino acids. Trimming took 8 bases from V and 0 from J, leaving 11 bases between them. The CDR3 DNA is TGCAGTCTCAGGACAGTCTCCTACGAGCAGTACTTC. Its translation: CSLRTVSYEQYF.

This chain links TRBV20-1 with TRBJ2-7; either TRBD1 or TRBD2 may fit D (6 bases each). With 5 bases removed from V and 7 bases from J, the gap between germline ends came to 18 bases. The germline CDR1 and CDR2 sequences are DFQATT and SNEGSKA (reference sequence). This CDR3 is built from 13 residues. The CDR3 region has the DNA TGCAGTGCTCCGAATGTAGGAGGGGGTGAGCAGTACTTC. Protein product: CSAPNVGGGEQYF.

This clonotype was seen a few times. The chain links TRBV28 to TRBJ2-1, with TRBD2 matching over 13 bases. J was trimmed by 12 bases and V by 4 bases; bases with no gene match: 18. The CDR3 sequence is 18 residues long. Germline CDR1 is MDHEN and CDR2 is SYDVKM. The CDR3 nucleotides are TGTGCCAGCAGTTCTCCCGGACTAGCGGGAGTTCGGGGGGTTGGGCAGTTCTTC. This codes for CASSSPGLAGVRGVGQFF.

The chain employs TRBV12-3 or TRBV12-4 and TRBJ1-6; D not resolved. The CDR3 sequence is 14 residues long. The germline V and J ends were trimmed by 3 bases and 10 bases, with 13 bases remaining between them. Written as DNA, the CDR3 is TGTGCCAGCAGTTTTTCGGGAGGGCCCTCACCCCTCCACTTT. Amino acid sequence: CASSFSGGPSPLHF.

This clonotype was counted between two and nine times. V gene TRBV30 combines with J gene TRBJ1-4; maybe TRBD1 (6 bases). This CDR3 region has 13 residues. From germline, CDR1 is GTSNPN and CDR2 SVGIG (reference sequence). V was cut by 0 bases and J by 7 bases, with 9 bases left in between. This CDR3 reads CAWSVQGGEKLFF. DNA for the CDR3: TGTGCCTGGAGTGTACAGGGAGGTGAAAAACTGTTTTTT.

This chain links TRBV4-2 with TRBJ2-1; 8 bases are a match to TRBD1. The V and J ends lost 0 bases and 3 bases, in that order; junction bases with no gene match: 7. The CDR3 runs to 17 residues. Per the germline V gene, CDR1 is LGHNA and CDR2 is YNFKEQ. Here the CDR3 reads CASSQDRGQGYYNEQFF. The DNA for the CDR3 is TGTGCCAGCAGCCAAGACCGAGGACAGGGCTACTACAATGAGCAGTTCTTC.

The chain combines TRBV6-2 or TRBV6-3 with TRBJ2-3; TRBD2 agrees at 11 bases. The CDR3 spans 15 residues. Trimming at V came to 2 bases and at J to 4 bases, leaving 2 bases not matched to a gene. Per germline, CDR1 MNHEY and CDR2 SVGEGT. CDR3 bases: TGTGCCAGCAGTTACCGGACTAGCGGGTCAGATACGCAGTATTTT. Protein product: CASSYRTSGSDTQYF.

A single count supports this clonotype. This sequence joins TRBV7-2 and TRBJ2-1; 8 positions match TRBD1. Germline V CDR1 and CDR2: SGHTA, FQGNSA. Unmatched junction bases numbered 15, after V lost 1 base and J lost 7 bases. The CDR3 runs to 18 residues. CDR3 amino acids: CASSLGLLATGVSNEQFF. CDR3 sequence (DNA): TGTGCCAGCAGCTTAGGTTTGCTTGCGACAGGGGTCTCAAATGAGCAGTTCTTC.

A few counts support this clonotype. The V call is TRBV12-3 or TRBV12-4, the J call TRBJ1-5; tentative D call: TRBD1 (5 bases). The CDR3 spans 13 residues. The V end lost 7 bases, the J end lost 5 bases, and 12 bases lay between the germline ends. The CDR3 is CASTFGGDQPQHF. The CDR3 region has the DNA TGTGCCAGCACCTTTGGAGGGGATCAGCCCCAGCATTTT.

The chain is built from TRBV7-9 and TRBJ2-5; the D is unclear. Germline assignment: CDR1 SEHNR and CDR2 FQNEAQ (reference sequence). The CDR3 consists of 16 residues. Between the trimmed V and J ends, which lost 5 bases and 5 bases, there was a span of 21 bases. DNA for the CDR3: TGTGCCAGCAGCCGCCCAACAAGGGCTCTGGGGGAGACCCAGTACTTC. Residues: CASSRPTRALGETQYF.

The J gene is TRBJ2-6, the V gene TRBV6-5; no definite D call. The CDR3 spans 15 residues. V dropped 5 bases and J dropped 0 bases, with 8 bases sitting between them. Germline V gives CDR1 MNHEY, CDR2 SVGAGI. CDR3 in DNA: TGTGCCAGCAGTCCTCGCCCCTCTGGGGCCAACGTCCTGACTTTC. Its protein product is CASSPRPSGANVLTF.

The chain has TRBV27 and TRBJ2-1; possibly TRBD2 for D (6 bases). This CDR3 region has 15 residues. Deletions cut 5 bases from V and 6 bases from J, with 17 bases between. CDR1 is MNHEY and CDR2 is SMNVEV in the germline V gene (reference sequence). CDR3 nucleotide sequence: TGTGCCAGCAGTCCCCCCGCGGGATCCCTCAATGAGCAGTTCTTC. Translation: CASSPPAGSLNEQFF.

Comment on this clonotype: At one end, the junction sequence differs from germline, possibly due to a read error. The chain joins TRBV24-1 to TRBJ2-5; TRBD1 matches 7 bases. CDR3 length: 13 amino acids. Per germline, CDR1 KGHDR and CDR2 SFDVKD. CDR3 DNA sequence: TGTGCCACCAGTGATGGGGACAGAGAGACCCGGTACTTC. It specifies CATSDGDRETRYF.

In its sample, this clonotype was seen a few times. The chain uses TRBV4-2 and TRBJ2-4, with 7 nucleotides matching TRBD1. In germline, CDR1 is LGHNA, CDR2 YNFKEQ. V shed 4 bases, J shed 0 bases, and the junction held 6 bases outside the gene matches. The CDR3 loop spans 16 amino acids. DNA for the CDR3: TGTGCCAGCAGCCCCCGAGGGACAGCAGCCAAAAACATTCAGTACTTC. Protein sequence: CASSPRGTAAKNIQYF.

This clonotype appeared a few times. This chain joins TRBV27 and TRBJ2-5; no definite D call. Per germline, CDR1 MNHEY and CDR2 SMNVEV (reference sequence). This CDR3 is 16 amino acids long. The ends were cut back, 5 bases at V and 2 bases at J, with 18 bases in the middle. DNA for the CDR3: TGTGCCAGCAGTCGATTTCCCCAGCGACGGCAAGAGACCCAGTACTTC. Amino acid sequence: CASSRFPQRRQETQYF.

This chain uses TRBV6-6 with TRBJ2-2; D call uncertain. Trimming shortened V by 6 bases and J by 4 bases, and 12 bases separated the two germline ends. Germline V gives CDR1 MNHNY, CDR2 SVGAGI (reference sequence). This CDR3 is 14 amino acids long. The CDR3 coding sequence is TGTGCCAGCAGGGACCAATGGTCCACCGGGGAGCTGTTTTTT. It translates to CASRDQWSTGELFF.

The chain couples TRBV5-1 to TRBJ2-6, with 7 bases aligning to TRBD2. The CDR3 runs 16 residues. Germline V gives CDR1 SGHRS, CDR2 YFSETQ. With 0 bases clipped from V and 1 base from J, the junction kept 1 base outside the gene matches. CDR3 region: CASSLEAGSGANVLTF. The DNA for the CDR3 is TGCGCCAGCAGCTTGGAAGCGGGGTCTGGGGCCAACGTCCTGACTTTC. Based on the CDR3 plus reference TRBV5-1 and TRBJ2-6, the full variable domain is KAGVTQTPRYLIKTRGQQVTLSCSPISGHRSVSWYQQTPGQGLQFLFEYFSETQRNKGNFPGRFSGRQFSNSRSEMNVSTLELGDSALYLCASSLEAGSGANVLTFGAGSRLTVL.